The 10 T cell receptor beta chains below were found in one sample sequenced in a study of shared clonotypes between healthy human individuals. TCRdb's copy holds only in-frame clones and misses some; the assay was immunoSEQ multiplex PCR. This table has 170,000 or so clones, approximately 61% appearing once. Sequencing was done on a sample of memory CD4+ T cells sorted from blood. Documented subset: CD45RA-negative fraction. These receptors were collected from a man aged 25-40 years in good health.

V is TRBV28 and J is TRBJ2-3; D is unclear. The CDR3 is 14 residues long. V lost 5 bases to trimming and J lost 1 base, with 10 bases between them. The germline V gene encodes CDR1 MDHEN and CDR2 SYDVKM. CDR3 loop: CASSVAKRTDTQYF. Written as DNA, the CDR3 is TGTGCCAGCAGTGTAGCTAAACGCACAGATACGCAGTATTTT.

V usage is TRBV6-1 and J usage is TRBJ2-1, with TRBD1 identical over 7 bases. From germline, CDR1 is MNHNS and CDR2 SASEGT. This CDR3 contains 17 residues. V was pared by 4 bases and J by 15 bases, with 24 bases of the junction left unmatched. The CDR3 protein is CASSARDRATPRVTRFF. CDR3 DNA: TGTGCCAGCAGTGCAAGAGACAGGGCAACCCCGCGGGTGACGCGGTTCTTC.

This clone was counted a few times. The chain carries TRBV5-6 and TRBJ2-5, with a weak D call TRBD2 (6 bases). The germline V gene has CDR1 SGHDT and CDR2 YYEEEE. The CDR3 is made up of 13 amino acids. Between the trimmed V and J ends, which lost 6 bases and 5 bases, there was a span of 14 bases. The CDR3 DNA reads as TGTGCCAGCATAAGGTCGGGAGCTGAGACCCAGTACTTC. This codes for CASIRSGAETQYF.

V and J are TRBV5-1 and TRBJ1-1; D might be TRBD1 (5 bases). The V end was cut by 2 bases, the J end by 4 bases, with 15 bases between. This CDR3 is built from 15 residues. Germline CDR1 reads SGHRS; CDR2 reads YFSETQ. This CDR3 is CASSLQVSGGTEAFF. In DNA form, the CDR3 reads TGCGCCAGCAGCTTACAGGTATCCGGGGGCACTGAAGCTTTCTTT.

This clone was picked up a small number of times. The chain combines TRBV5-6 with TRBJ1-1; D is unclear. This CDR3 comprises 11 residues. Trimming removed 2 bases from V and 3 bases from J, with 2 bases in between. Germline V lookup: CDR1 SGHDT, CDR2 YYEEEE. In nucleotides, the CDR3 is TGTGCCAGCAGCTTATACACTGAAGCTTTCTTT. It translates to CASSLYTEAFF.

This clone was picked up many times. V is TRBV6-8 and J is TRBJ2-7; D may be TRBD1 or TRBD2 (5 bases each). The V end was cut by 7 bases, the J end by 2 bases, with 24 bases between. Germline-derived CDR1 and CDR2 are MNHGY and SAAAGT. The CDR3 is 17 residues long. The CDR3 DNA reads as TGTGCCAGCAATCACGGGGCAGCGGATGCAGCGGCCTACGAGCAGTACTTC. It encodes CASNHGAADAAAYEQYF.

This clone was observed a single time. The chain couples TRBV29-1 to TRBJ1-1; possible D gene TRBD1, 6 bases. Trimming stripped 5 bases from V and 10 bases from J, with 17 bases between. The V gene's germline CDR1 is SQVTM and CDR2 ANQGSEA. This CDR3 has 12 residues. The CDR3 reads CSVREGVVGAFF. In nucleotides, the CDR3 is TGCAGCGTTCGAGAGGGGGTGGTTGGAGCTTTCTTT.

V usage is TRBV4-2 and J usage is TRBJ1-5, with D possibly being TRBD1 (6 bases). The CDR3 runs 16 residues. Trimming took 1 base from V and 6 from J, leaving 16 bases between them. Germline assignment: CDR1 LGHNA and CDR2 YNFKEQ. CDR3 sequence (DNA): TGTGCCAGCAGCCAAGGCCTCGCCAGGGGTGGTCAGCCCCAGCATTTT. It specifies CASSQGLARGGQPQHF.

The chain is built from TRBV10-1 and TRBJ2-4, with a possible D match to TRBD1 (5 bases). The CDR3 is made up of 13 amino acids. The V gene lost 6 bases and the J gene lost 8 bases, with 14 bases spanning the gap. Germline loops: CDR1 WNHNN, CDR2 SYGVQD (reference sequence). The DNA for the CDR3 is TGCGCCAGCAGCCCCAGGGCCGGAGACATTCAGTACTTC. Translating gives CASSPRAGDIQYF.

The chain uses TRBV19 and TRBJ1-1; D call uncertain. V lost 3 bases and J 4 bases, leaving 18 bases between the germline ends. CDR3 length equals 16 residues. CDR1 is LNHDA, CDR2 SQIVND, per germline (reference sequence). The CDR3 here is CASSIPGGKIGTEAFF. The CDR3 nucleotides are TGTGCCAGTAGTATCCCGGGCGGGAAAATTGGCACTGAAGCTTTCTTT.